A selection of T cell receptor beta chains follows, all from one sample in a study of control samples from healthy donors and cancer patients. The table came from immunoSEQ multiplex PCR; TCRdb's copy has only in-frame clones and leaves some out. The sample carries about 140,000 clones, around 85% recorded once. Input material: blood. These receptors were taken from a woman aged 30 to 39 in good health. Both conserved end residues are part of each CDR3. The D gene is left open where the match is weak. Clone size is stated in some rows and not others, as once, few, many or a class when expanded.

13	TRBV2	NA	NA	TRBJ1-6	TGTGCCAGCAGTGGGCTGAATAATTCACCCCTCCACTTT	CASSGLNNSPLHF
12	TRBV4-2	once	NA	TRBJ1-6	TGTGCCAGCAGCCAAGGGAACTCACCCCTCCACTTT	CASSQGNSPLHF
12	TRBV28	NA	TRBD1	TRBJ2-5	TGTGCCAGCAGCAGGGGGCATGAGACCCAGTACTTC	CASSRGHETQYF
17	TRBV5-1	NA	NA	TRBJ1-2	TGCGCCAGCAGCTTTGGAGGACCAGGGGTGGAAGGTTATGGCTACACCTTC	CASSFGGPGVEGYGYTF
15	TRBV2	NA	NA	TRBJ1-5	TGTGCCAGCAGTGGGGACTCCAGGGGCAATCAGCCCCAGCATTTT	CASSGDSRGNQPQHF
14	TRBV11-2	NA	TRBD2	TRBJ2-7	TGTGCCAGCAGCTTGGGCGCGACTAGCGGACCTTTTTACTTC	CASSLGATSGPFYF
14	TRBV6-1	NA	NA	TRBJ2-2	TGTGCCAGCAGTGACCTAGGATACACCGGGGAGCTGTTTTTT	CASSDLGYTGELFF
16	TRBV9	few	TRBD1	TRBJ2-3	TGTGCCAGCAGCGCCCGGGACAGGGTTGTGGCAGATACGCAGTATTTT	CASSARDRVVADTQYF
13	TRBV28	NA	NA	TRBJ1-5	TGTGCCAGCAGTAACAGGCGGGATCAGCCCCAGCATTTT	CASSNRRDQPQHF
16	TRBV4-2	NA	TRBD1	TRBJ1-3	TGTGCCAGCAGTTCCGGGACAGGTGTCTCTGGAAACACCATATATTTT	CASSSGTGVSGNTIYF
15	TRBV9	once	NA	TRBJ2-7	TGTGCCAGCAGCGTAGCAACAGGCCAAACCTACGAGCAGTACTTC	CASSVATGQTYEQYF
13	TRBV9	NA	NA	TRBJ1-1	TGTGCCAGCAGCGAGACCATGGGGACTGAAGCTTTCTTT	CASSETMGTEAFF
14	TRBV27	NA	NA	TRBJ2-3	TGTGCCTCCTCCGGGCAGTTATACACAGATACGCAGTATTTT	CASSGQLYTDTQYF
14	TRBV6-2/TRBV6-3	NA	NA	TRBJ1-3	TGTGCCAGCAGTTCTGGGGAGTTTGGAAACACCATATATTTT	CASSSGEFGNTIYF
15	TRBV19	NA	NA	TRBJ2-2	TGTGCCAGTAGGGCAGGGGCCGCGAACACCGGGGAGCTGTTTTTT	CASRAGAANTGELFF
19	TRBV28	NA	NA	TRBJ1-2	TGTGCCAGCCTAACCACCCTTTCCTCGATAGTCAGGGATACGGGCGGCTACACCTTC	CASLTTLSSIVRDTGGYTF
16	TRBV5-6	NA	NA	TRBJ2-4	TGTGCCAGCAACCCCGGCGCGATTCTAGCCAAAAACATTCAGTACTTC	CASNPGAILAKNIQYF
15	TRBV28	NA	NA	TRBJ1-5	TGTGCCAGCAGTCCGAGTCGGGGCATCAATCAGCCCCAGCATTTT	CASSPSRGINQPQHF
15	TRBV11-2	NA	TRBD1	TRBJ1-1	TGTGCCAGCAGCTCCGGGGACAGGGCGGTATCTGAAGCTTTCTTT	CASSSGDRAVSEAFF
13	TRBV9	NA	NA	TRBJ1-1	TGTGCCAGCAGCGGACAGGAGAACACTGAAGCTTTCTTT	CASSGQENTEAFF
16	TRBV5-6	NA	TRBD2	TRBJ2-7	TGTGCCAGCAGCACGAGGGGACTAGCGACCACCTACGAGCAGTACTTC	CASSTRGLATTYEQYF
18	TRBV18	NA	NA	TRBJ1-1	TGTGCCAGCTCCCTAGACACAGAGTGGCTGTTCGAGGGGCCTGAAGCTTTCTTT	CASSLDTEWLFEGPEAFF
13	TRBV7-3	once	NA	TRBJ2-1	TGTGCCAGCAGCTTAGGGACCAACAATGAGCAGTTCTTC	CASSLGTNNEQFF
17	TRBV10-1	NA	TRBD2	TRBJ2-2	TGCGCCAGCAGTGATAATCTGGCTAGCGGGAACACCGGGGAGCTGTTTTTT	CASSDNLASGNTGELFF
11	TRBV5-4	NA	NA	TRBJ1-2	TGTGCCAGCAGCTTCAGCTATGGCTACACCTTC	CASSFSYGYTF
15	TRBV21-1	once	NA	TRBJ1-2	TGTGCCAGCAGCAAAAGACAGGGGGCCCACTATGGCTACACCTTC	CASSKRQGAHYGYTF
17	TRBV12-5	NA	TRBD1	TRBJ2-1	TGTGCTAGTGGTTTGGAAGCGGGACAGGGCCCCTACAATGAGCAGTTCTTC	CASGLEAGQGPYNEQFF
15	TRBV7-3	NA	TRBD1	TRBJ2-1	TGTGCCAGCAGCTCAGGCCAGGGGGCTTACAATGAGCAGTTCTTC	CASSSGQGAYNEQFF
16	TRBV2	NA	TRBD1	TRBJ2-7	TGTGCCAGCAGTGGTCCAAGCAAACAGGGGGCGTACGAGCAGTACTTC	CASSGPSKQGAYEQYF
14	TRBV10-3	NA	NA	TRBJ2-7	TGTGCCATCAGTGATGGGCGGGGAGCCTACGAGCAGTACTTC	CAISDGRGAYEQYF
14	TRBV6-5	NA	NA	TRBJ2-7	TGTGCCAGCAGTTCTCTAGCTTACAACTACGAGCAGTACTTC	CASSSLAYNYEQYF
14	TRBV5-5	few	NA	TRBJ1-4	TGTGCCAGCAGCTATTCCAGGACCGATGAAAAACTGTTTTTT	CASSYSRTDEKLFF
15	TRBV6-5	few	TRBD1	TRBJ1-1	TGTGCCAGCTGCCCACGGGACAGGATACGGCCTGAAGCTTTCTTT	CASCPRDRIRPEAFF
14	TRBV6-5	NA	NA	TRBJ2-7	TGTGCCAGCACTCTGGGGCGGGCCAACTACGAGCAGTACTTC	CASTLGRANYEQYF
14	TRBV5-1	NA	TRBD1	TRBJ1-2	TGCGCCAGCAGCCTACAGGGGGGTGACTATGGCTACACCTTC	CASSLQGGDYGYTF
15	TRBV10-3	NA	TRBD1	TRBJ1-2	TGTGCCACCGGGACAGGGGGAGTAGGGAACTATGGCTACACCTTC	CATGTGGVGNYGYTF
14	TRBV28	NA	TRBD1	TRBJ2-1	TGTGCCAGCAGTTCGGGGACAGAACACAATGAGCAGTTCTTC	CASSSGTEHNEQFF
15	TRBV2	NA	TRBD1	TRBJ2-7	TGTGCCAGCAGTGACTCACGGGGACAGGGGTACGAGCAGTACTTC	CASSDSRGQGYEQYF
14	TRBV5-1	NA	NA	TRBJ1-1	TGCGCCAGCAGCTTCCATGGGCCAGCCACTGAAGCTTTCTTT	CASSFHGPATEAFF
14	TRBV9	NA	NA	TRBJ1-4	TGTGCCAGCAGCGGACTTCGAGATAATGAAAAACTGTTTTTT	CASSGLRDNEKLFF
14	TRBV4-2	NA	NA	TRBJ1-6	TGTGCCAGCAGCCAAGCTGGTGGGTGGTCACCCCTCCACTTT	CASSQAGGWSPLHF
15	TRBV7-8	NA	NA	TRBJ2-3	TGTGCCAGCAGCTACCGACTGATTTCCACAGATACGCAGTATTTT	CASSYRLISTDTQYF
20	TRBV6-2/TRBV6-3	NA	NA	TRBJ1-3	TGTGCCAGCAGTTACTCGATAGGAAGGGCAGGTGATCTTACTGGAAACACCATATATTTT	CASSYSIGRAGDLTGNTIYF
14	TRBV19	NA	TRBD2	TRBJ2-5	TGTGCCAGTAGTCCCCGGACTAGCGCGGAGACCCAGTACTTC	CASSPRTSAETQYF
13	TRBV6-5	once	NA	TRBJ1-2	TGTGCCAGCAGGGACGTCTTCGCGGGGGGCTACACCTTC	CASRDVFAGGYTF
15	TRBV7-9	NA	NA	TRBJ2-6	TGTGCCAGCAGCTTAGATACAGGGTATGCCAACGTCCTGACTTTC	CASSLDTGYANVLTF
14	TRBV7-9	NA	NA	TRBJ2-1	TGTGCCAGCAGCTTAGACCTAGGACACAATGAGCAGTTCTTC	CASSLDLGHNEQFF
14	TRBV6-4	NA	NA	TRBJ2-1	TGTGCCAGCAGTGACGGGGTAGCGTCCAATGAGCAGTTCTTC	CASSDGVASNEQFF
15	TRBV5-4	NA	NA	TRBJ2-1	TGTGCCAGCAGTCGGATGGAATTAGCGGACAATGAGCAGTTCTTC	CASSRMELADNEQFF
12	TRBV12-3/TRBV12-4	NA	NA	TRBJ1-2	TGTGCCAGCAGTTTCTCCACGCACGGCTACACCTTC	CASSFSTHGYTF
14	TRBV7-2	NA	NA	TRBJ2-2	TGTGCCAGCAGCTTAGACGCGAACACCGGGGAGCTGTTTTTT	CASSLDANTGELFF
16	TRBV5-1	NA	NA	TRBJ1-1	TGCGCCAGCAGCTTGATGGCCAGGGACACGGACACTGAAGCTTTCTTT	CASSLMARDTDTEAFF
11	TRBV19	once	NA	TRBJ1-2	TGTGCCAGTACTCACGGGTATGGCTACACCTTC	CASTHGYGYTF